This T cell receptor beta chain was recorded in a study of shared clonotypes between healthy human individuals. Study-wide results and limits: About 5% of naive CD4 clonotypes were shared across four donors.

Comments on this clone: Its specificity is not known.

Using immunoSEQ multiplex PCR, the repertoire was profiled, and TCRdb retains in-frame clones only, with some absent. Of more than 1.2 million clones in the sample, approximately 98.5% are singletons; the top ten hold 0.3% to 0.45%. The sequenced sample was naive CD4+ T cells sorted from blood. The subset is: CD45RA+ positively selected. This clonotype originated in a man aged 25-45 years in good health.

CDR3 residues: CAISPTISYEQYF. As DNA, the CDR3 is TGTGCCATCAGTCCAACTATATCCTACGAGCAGTACTTC. This chain joins TRBV10-3 and TRBJ2-7; D is ambiguous. This CDR3 has 13 residues. V was pared by 5 bases and J by 1 base, with 9 bases between. Germline V gene lookup returns CDR1 ENHRY and CDR2 SYGVKD.